The next 25 T cell receptor beta chains were all read from a single sample in a study of T cells in Graves' hyperthyroidism and ophthalmopathy. Regions amplified from RNA transcripts were the TCR beta CDR3 regions. Using the HTBI primer set, a first-round RT-PCR was run on the TCR CDR3. TCRdb fed the multiplex PCR reads into MiXCR, producing one record per CDR3 protein. The sample lists almost 600,000 distinct CDR3 sequences; 46% were seen once. Input material: peripheral blood or thyroid tissue (not recorded which). The receptors originated from a woman under 30 with Graves' hyperthyroidism.

The chain couples TRBV20-1 to TRBJ2-1, with 15 bases identical to TRBD2. Trimming cost V 5 bases and J 1 base; bases outside gene matches: 0. Looked up from germline, CDR1 is DFQATT and CDR2 is SNEGSKA (reference sequence). The CDR3 sequence is 15 residues long. For the CDR3, the DNA is TGCAGTGCTGGGACTAGCGGGAGGTCCTACAATGAGCAGTTCTTC. This codes for CSAGTSGRSYNEQFF.

This clonotype has a handful of counts. The chain has TRBV19 and TRBJ2-7, with a weak D call TRBD1 (5 bases). The V and J ends lost 9 bases and 5 bases respectively, with 11 bases between them. This CDR3 is built from 11 residues. Per the germline V gene, CDR1 is LNHDA and CDR2 is SQIVND (reference sequence). For the CDR3, the DNA is TGTGCCAGCGCGCAGGGTGACGAGCAGTACTTC. It yields the protein CASAQGDEQYF.

The chain recombines TRBV4-1 with TRBJ2-3; no firm D call. Germline values: CDR1 MGHRA, CDR2 YSYEKL. This CDR3 spans 14 amino acids. Trimming left V 4 bases short and J 3 bases short, with 11 bases between. CDR3 nucleotide sequence: TGCGCCAGCAGCCCCCCCGTTAAAACAGATACGCAGTATTTT. Protein product: CASSPPVKTDTQYF.

This clonotype appeared a single time. This likely comes from a read error, as the CDR3 has no conserved phenylalanine or tryptophan at its end. The chain is built from TRBV4-3 and TRBJ2-5, with D possibly TRBD1 on 6 matching bases. CDR1 is LGHNA and CDR2 is YSLEER in the germline V gene. The CDR3 has 14 residues. Trimming pared 0 bases from V and 5 bases from J, leaving 10 bases between. The CDR3 region has the DNA TGCGCCAGCAGCCAAGAAGGAAGGGGGGAGACCCAGTACCTC. Protein product: CASSQEGRGETQYL.

This clonotype was seen ten or more times. The genes are TRBV29-1 and TRBJ2-2; TRBD1 matches at 11 bases. The V gene's germline CDR1 is SQVTM and CDR2 ANQGSEA. The CDR3 is made up of 16 amino acids. Germline trimming cut 3 bases from V and 3 bases from J; bases unmatched to any gene: 6. DNA for the CDR3: TGCAGCGTTGATAGGTGGGACAGGGGGGACACCGGGGAGCTGTTTTTT. Translated: CSVDRWDRGDTGELFF.

Many counts were recorded for this clonotype. J is TRBJ1-3 and V is TRBV11-1, with no clear D. The germline gives CDR1 SGHAT, CDR2 FQDESV (reference sequence). The CDR3 is 15 residues long. With 5 bases removed from V and 0 bases from J, the gap between germline ends came to 11 bases. This CDR3 reads CASSHGRDSGNTIYF. In nucleotides, the CDR3 is TGTGCCAGCAGCCATGGACGGGACTCTGGAAACACCATATATTTT.

This clonotype has a single count. The J gene is TRBJ2-7, the V gene TRBV10-3; 11 bases map to TRBD2. V was clipped by 4 bases and J by 6 bases; unmatched bases: 11. In germline, CDR1 is ENHRY, CDR2 SYGVKD. The CDR3 runs 16 residues. The chain's CDR3 is CAISAQGLAGGREQYF. The CDR3 DNA is TGTGCCATCAGTGCACAAGGGCTAGCGGGAGGTCGCGAGCAGTACTTC.

This chain joins TRBV29-1 and TRBJ1-5; weak D call: TRBD1 (6 bases). The CDR3 sequence is 12 residues long. The V gene's germline CDR1 is SQVTM and CDR2 ANQGSEA. CDR3: CSPYRDNQPQHF. The CDR3 DNA is TGCAGTCCTTACAGGGACAACCAGCCCCAGCATTTT.

Remarks on this clonotype: The CDR3 carries no conserved terminal phenylalanine or tryptophan, so it likely arises from a read error. It is unclear where the CDR3 begins or ends on the DNA, so no DNA is shown, and the CDR3 is as TCRdb lists it. This rearrangement joins TRBV2 to TRBJ1-4; TRBD1, the table's D call, lacks a check against the DNA. The CDR3 totals 13 residues, both ends included. Germline-derived CDR1 and CDR2 are SNHLY and FYNNEI. This CDR3 is CASRLGGNEKLFL.

This clonotype was observed many times. The V and J genes are TRBV2 and TRBJ1-5, with 9 bases matching TRBD1. The CDR3 sequence is 15 residues long. Germline V gives CDR1 SNHLY, CDR2 FYNNEI. The J segment lost 7 bases and the V segment lost 6 bases, leaving 10 bases of the junction unmatched. CDR3 bases: TGTGCCAGCAGGCCTAGGACAGGGGCCGGGCAGCCCCAGCATTTT. This translates into CASRPRTGAGQPQHF.

The table lists this clonotype with many counts. The V call is TRBV7-9, the J call TRBJ1-4, with 10 bases identical to TRBD1. Germline V CDR1 and CDR2: SEHNR, FQNEAQ (reference sequence). Trimming at V came to 4 bases and at J to 6 bases, leaving 14 bases not matched to a gene. The CDR3 is 18 amino acids. CDR3 in DNA: TGTGCCAGCAGCTACCGAACCGGGACAGGGGAGAATCATGAAAAACTGTTTTTT. Translating gives CASSYRTGTGENHEKLFF. Using reference TRBV7-9 and TRBJ1-4 for the parts outside the CDR3, the full variable domain is DTGVSQNPRHKITKRGQNVTFRCDPISEHNRLYWYRQTLGQGPEFLTYFQNEAQLEKSRLLSDRFSAERPKGSFSTLEIQRTEQGDSAMYLCASSYRTGTGENHEKLFFGSGTQLSVL.

This clonotype was detected many times. The chain combines TRBV6-5 with TRBJ2-6; D is perhaps TRBD1 or TRBD2 (5 bases each). Looked up from germline, CDR1 is MNHEY and CDR2 is SVGAGI. CDR3 size: 16 residues. V lost 7 bases and J 0 bases, leaving 13 bases between the germline ends. The CDR3 coding sequence is TGTGCCAGCAAAGTTGGGGGATCCTCTGGGGCCAACGTCCTGACTTTC. Its protein product is CASKVGGSSGANVLTF.

This clonotype has a single count. The gene calls are TRBV9 and TRBJ1-6; D may be TRBD1 (6 bases). This CDR3 contains 16 residues. The V end lost 4 bases, the J end lost 0 bases, and 11 bases lay between the germline ends. CDR1 is SGDLS, CDR2 YYNGEE, per germline. CDR3 DNA: TGTGCCAGCAGCCCAGAGGACAGCTCCTATAATTCACCCCTCCACTTT. It encodes CASSPEDSSYNSPLHF.

The chain recombines TRBV18 with TRBJ1-2, with D possibly being TRBD1 (6 bases). V was cut by 2 bases and J by 3 bases, with 10 bases left in between. The CDR3 has 14 amino acids. Germline values: CDR1 KGHSH, CDR2 LQKENI. The CDR3 here is CASSPNREDYGYTF. For the CDR3, the DNA is TGTGCCAGCTCACCAAACAGGGAGGACTATGGCTACACCTTC.

Details on this clonotype: A much larger clonotype is one base distant, so this may be a read error. J is TRBJ2-5 and V is TRBV2; D not certain. This CDR3 comprises 14 residues. Germline lookup yields CDR1 SNHLY and CDR2 FYNNEI. Trimming cost V 8 bases and J 2 bases, with 15 bases left between them. The CDR3 DNA reads as TGTGCCAGCCCACCACCGCCCGCGCAAGAGACCCAGTACTTC. Its translation: CASPPPPAQETQYF. Complete variable domain (other parts from reference TRBV2 and TRBJ2-5): EPEVTQTPSHQVTQMGQEVILRCVPISNHLYFYWYRQILGQKVEFLVSFYNNEISEKSEIFDDQFSVERPDGSNFTLKIRSTKLEDSAMYFCASPPPPAQETQYFGPGTRLLVL.

This chain connects TRBV10-3 to TRBJ2-7, with D possibly being TRBD1 or TRBD2 (5 bases each). The V end lost 7 bases, the J end lost 6 bases, and 13 bases lay between the germline ends. The CDR3 covers 12 residues. Germline lookup yields CDR1 ENHRY and CDR2 SYGVKD. The CDR3 protein is CAIKVAGGEQYF. The CDR3 DNA sequence: TGTGCCATCAAGGTCGCTGGGGGCGAGCAGTACTTC.

This clonotype was seen repeatedly, ten times or more. The gene calls are TRBV5-1 and TRBJ2-7; D not resolved. CDR3 length: 13 residues. With 5 bases removed from V and 2 bases from J, the gap between germline ends came to 11 bases. Germline values: CDR1 SGHRS, CDR2 YFSETQ. CDR3 sequence (DNA): TGCGCCAGCAGTAAAAGGGAAGCCTACGAGCAGTACTTC. Protein: CASSKREAYEQYF.

The gene calls are TRBV7-2 and TRBJ1-4; 8 bases fit TRBD1. J gave up 5 bases and V 5 bases, and 7 bases lay outside the gene matches. The CDR3 has 15 amino acids. The germline V gene has CDR1 SGHTA and CDR2 FQGNSA. The chain's CDR3 is CASSSTWTGNEKLFF. The CDR3 DNA reads as TGTGCCAGCAGCAGTACGTGGACAGGGAATGAAAAACTGTTTTTT. Filled out from reference TRBV7-2 and TRBJ1-4, the complete variable domain reads GAGVSQSPSNKVTEKGKDVELRCDPISGHTALYWYRQSLGQGLEFLIYFQGNSAPDKSGLPSDRFSAERTGGSVSTLTIQRTQQEDSAVYLCASSSTWTGNEKLFFGSGTQLSVL.

The DNA for the CDR3 is TGTGCCAGCTCACGGGCACCAGTAGATGACGAGCAGTACTTC. Protein sequence: CASSRAPVDDEQYF. The chain recombines TRBV18 with TRBJ2-7; D uncertain. The germline V gene encodes CDR1 KGHSH and CDR2 LQKENI. V was clipped by 4 bases and J by 5 bases, with 15 bases between them. This CDR3 is built from 14 residues.

This clonotype was observed many times. The chain employs TRBV11-3 and TRBJ1-5; a weak D match, TRBD1 (6 bases). CDR1 SGHNT and CDR2 YENEEA come from the germline V gene. This CDR3 contains 14 residues. Trimming removed 5 bases from V and 7 bases from J, with 15 bases in between. The CDR3 nucleotides are TGTGCCAGCAGCCTGGGGGCAGGAAAACAGCCCCAGCATTTT. As protein: CASSLGAGKQPQHF.

In this sample, this clonotype turned up a few times. V and J are TRBV7-2 and TRBJ2-1, with 8 bases identical to TRBD2. Germline lookup yields CDR1 SGHTA and CDR2 FQGNSA. The V and J ends lost 4 bases and 4 bases, in that order; junction bases with no gene match: 6. The CDR3 consists of 15 residues. In DNA form, the CDR3 reads TGTGCCAGCAGCTATACTAGCGGAGCTTACAATGAGCAGTTCTTC. Translation gives CASSYTSGAYNEQFF.

This clonotype was counted once. The rearrangement uses TRBV20-1 and TRBJ2-6; 8 nucleotides line up with TRBD1. In germline, CDR1 is DFQATT, CDR2 SNEGSKA (reference sequence). The ends lost 4 bases at V and 1 base at J; junction bases unmatched: 6. CDR3 length: 16 residues. This chain's CDR3 is CSATLDRESGANVLTF. CDR3 DNA: TGCAGTGCTACCCTGGACAGGGAGTCTGGGGCCAACGTCCTGACTTTC.

This clonotype was seen ten or more times. V gene TRBV29-1 combines with J gene TRBJ2-2; D is tentatively TRBD1 or TRBD2 (5 bases each). Trimming took off 4 bases at V and 6 bases at J, with 18 bases between the two ends. CDR1 is SQVTM, CDR2 ANQGSEA, per germline. This CDR3 comprises 15 residues. CDR3 bases: TGCAGCGTTGCCCACCCTTTGGGGGTTGCCGGGGAGCTGTTTTTT. Translated: CSVAHPLGVAGELFF.

Points on this clonotype: A read error may be the cause here, since a much bigger clone is one base away. This sequence joins TRBV7-2 and TRBJ2-2; either TRBD1 or TRBD2 may supply D (6 bases each). CDR1 and CDR2 from the germline V gene are SGHTA and FQGNSA. The CDR3 contains 16 residues. The CDR3 here is CASSLDGGPFTGGLFF. In DNA, the CDR3 is TGTGCCAGCAGCTTAGATGGGGGGCCTTTCACCGGGGGGCTGTTTTTT.

The CDR3 bases are TGTGCCAGCAGTTGGACTCTCTCCTACAATGAGCAGTTCTTC. It codes for CASSWTLSYNEQFF. This chain links TRBV7-8 with TRBJ2-1; perhaps TRBD2 as D (5 bases). V dropped 6 bases and J dropped 0 bases, with 9 bases sitting between them. The CDR3 contains 14 residues. Germline CDR1 is SGHVS and CDR2 is FQNEAQ.